A selection of T cell receptor beta chains follows, all from one sample in a study of response to subunit inactivated influenza vaccine. MiXCR, applied by TCRdb to the RT-PCR reads, yields one record per CDR3 protein. The data show approximately 500,000 distinct CDR3 sequences, approximately 20% seen once. These data were likewise used in another study, on T cells expressing NK-cell markers.

The sample in question was CD4+ T cells sorted from PBMCs, obtained 11 to 12 days after vaccination. These receptors were taken from a man in his forties or fifties who received an inactivated influenza vaccine. The CDR3 runs from the conserved cysteine through the conserved F or W. A D gene is named only where the DNA matches it firmly. A clone size is listed for some rows: how often the clone was seen (once, few, many), or a class if it is expanded.

j_gene	abundance	d_gene	v_gene	len	CDR3nt	CDR3aa
TRBJ1-1	few	NA	TRBV4-1	16	TGCGCCAGCAGCCAAGATCAAACAGCAGGATGGGCTGAAGCTTTCTTT	CASSQDQTAGWAEAFF
TRBJ2-7	NA	TRBD1	TRBV29-1	11	TGCAGCGTCGTGACAGGGTTAGAGCAGTACTTC	CSVVTGLEQYF
TRBJ2-5	NA	NA	TRBV12-3/TRBV12-4	13	TGTGCCAGCAACCTCCATAATCAAGAGACCCAGTACTTC	CASNLHNQETQYF
TRBJ2-7	NA	NA	TRBV12-2	14	TGTGCAAGTCGCTTAGGGACAGGGCTCAGCGAGCAGTACTTC	CASRLGTGLSEQYF
TRBJ1-2	few	TRBD1	TRBV3-1	13	TGTGCCAGCGTTATCCGGGACAGCTATGGCTACACCTTC	CASVIRDSYGYTF
TRBJ2-2	NA	NA	TRBV15	14	TGTGCCACCAGCAGAGATGTGGGCACCGGGGAGCTGTTTTTT	CATSRDVGTGELFF
TRBJ1-2	NA	NA	TRBV12-3/TRBV12-4	15	TGTGCCAGCAGCCGGGGACGGCAAACTAACTATGGCTACACCTTC	CASSRGRQTNYGYTF
TRBJ2-1	few	TRBD1	TRBV28	14	TGTGCCAGCAGTTCTTGGGACAGATACAATGAGCAGTTCTTC	CASSSWDRYNEQFF
TRBJ1-2	NA	TRBD1	TRBV5-6	14	TGTGCCAGCGAAGATAACAGGGGCGCCTATGGCTACACCTTC	CASEDNRGAYGYTF
TRBJ2-1	few	NA	TRBV4-3	17	TGCGCCAGCAGCCAAGATAATCGGAGAGAGCCCCGGGATGAGCAGTTCTTC	CASSQDNRREPRDEQFF
TRBJ2-1	NA	TRBD1	TRBV7-2	16	TGTGCCAGCAGCTTTCCGGGACAGGGATTATCGGGTGAGCAGTTCTTC	CASSFPGQGLSGEQFF
TRBJ2-7	many	NA	TRBV12-3/TRBV12-4	15	TGTGCCAGCAGTCCAGGGGGGTTGGGGGGCCACGAGCAGTACTTC	CASSPGGLGGHEQYF
TRBJ2-1	NA	NA	TRBV18	14	TGTGCCAGCTCACCACCTTCCGGGGTCCATGAGCAGTTCTTC	CASSPPSGVHEQFF
TRBJ2-3	NA	NA	TRBV7-2	13	TGTGCCAGCAGCTTAGAGGCAGGCCCTACGCAGTATTTT	CASSLEAGPTQYF
TRBJ1-5	NA	NA	TRBV5-1	15	TGCGCCAGCAGCTTCGGAGTTGATAGCAATCAGCCCCAGCATTTT	CASSFGVDSNQPQHF
TRBJ1-2	many	NA	TRBV5-6	15	TGTGCCAGCAGCCGTCAACAGGCCCGGAGCTATGGCTACACCTTC	CASSRQQARSYGYTF
TRBJ2-3	NA	NA	TRBV4-3	17	TGCGCCAGCCCTTATTATCGGCAGGGAGGATTTGGAGATACGCAGTATTTT	CASPYYRQGGFGDTQYF
TRBJ2-2	NA	NA	TRBV30	10	TGTGCTGTGGGCACCGGGGAGCTGTTTTTT	CAVGTGELFF
TRBJ2-2	few	NA	TRBV6-1	13	TGTGCCAGCAAACGGTCAAACACCGGGGAGCTGTTTTTT	CASKRSNTGELFF
TRBJ2-2	NA	TRBD1	TRBV9	16	TGTGCCAGCAGCGTGGGGGGGACAGGGGTGACCGGGGAGCTGTTTTTT	CASSVGGTGVTGELFF
TRBJ2-5	many	NA	TRBV25-1	13	TGTGCCAGCAGTAGGGGTGTTGGAGAGACCCAGTACTTC	CASSRGVGETQYF
TRBJ1-6	NA	NA	TRBV7-2	16	TGTGCCAGCAGCCCCCGGTTGGGACGGATTAATTCACCCCTCCACTTT	CASSPRLGRINSPLHF
TRBJ1-2	few	TRBD1	TRBV19	16	TGTGCCAGTAGGTTGACAGGGGAACCCTTAATCTATGGCTACACCTTC	CASRLTGEPLIYGYTF
TRBJ2-1	NA	TRBD2	TRBV12-3/TRBV12-4	15	TGTGCCAGCAGCAAGCGGGGGGGACCCTACAATGAGCAGTTCTTC	CASSKRGGPYNEQFF
TRBJ2-5	NA	NA	TRBV9	13	TGTGCCAGCGCACAGGGCTACCAAGAGACCCAGTACTTC	CASAQGYQETQYF
TRBJ1-2	NA	NA	TRBV10-3	14	TGTGCCATCAGTGAGGGGGCTTCTAACTATGGCTACACCTTC	CAISEGASNYGYTF
TRBJ2-7	few	NA	TRBV15	16	TGTGCCACCAGCAGAGATCGGAATAGCGGTTCCTACGAGCAGTACTTC	CATSRDRNSGSYEQYF
TRBJ1-6	NA	NA	TRBV27	15	TGTGCCAGCAGTTTATCAGGGACCAACAATTCACCCCTCCACTTT	CASSLSGTNNSPLHF
TRBJ2-1	few	NA	TRBV12-5	13	TGTGCTAGTGGTTTGGGACTTCACAATGAGCAGTTCTTC	CASGLGLHNEQFF
TRBJ2-1	NA	TRBD2	TRBV9	18	TGTGCCAGCAGCCCCACCGCGGCTAGCGGGAGTGGGTACAATGAGCAGTTCTTC	CASSPTAASGSGYNEQFF
TRBJ1-1	NA	NA	TRBV7-9	14	TGTGCCAGCAGCTGGGGACGGTCGAACACTGAAGCTTTCTTT	CASSWGRSNTEAFF
TRBJ1-5	few	NA	TRBV2	15	TGTGCCACCCGGGGGGGGGGCACAAGCAATCAGCCCCAGCATTTT	CATRGGGTSNQPQHF